The clone carrying this T cell receptor beta chain came up a few times. The CDR3 consists of 15 residues. V gave up 1 base and J gave up 5 bases; unmatched junction bases: 7. Per germline, CDR1 SGHDN and CDR2 FVKESK. The data belong to a study of T-cell memory formation after mild COVID-19. Study background: The study found TCR clusters largely donor specific.

Each CDR3 protein gets one entry after TCRdb re-called the 5' RACE reads with MiXCR. The repertoire holds about 560,000 distinct CDR3 sequences, with approximately 18% as singletons. The chain is built from TRBV14 and TRBJ2-7; 8 bases match TRBD1. Sequencing was performed on PBMCs or a T cell subset sorted from them (not recorded which). This receptor was taken from an adult woman who had mild COVID-19 (a few samples of this study predate the infection). Cell type and time point are not known. The CDR3 DNA follows: TGTGCCAGCAGCCAAGCACCGGGACAGGTGGACGAGCAGTACTTC. This gives the protein CASSQAPGQVDEQYF.